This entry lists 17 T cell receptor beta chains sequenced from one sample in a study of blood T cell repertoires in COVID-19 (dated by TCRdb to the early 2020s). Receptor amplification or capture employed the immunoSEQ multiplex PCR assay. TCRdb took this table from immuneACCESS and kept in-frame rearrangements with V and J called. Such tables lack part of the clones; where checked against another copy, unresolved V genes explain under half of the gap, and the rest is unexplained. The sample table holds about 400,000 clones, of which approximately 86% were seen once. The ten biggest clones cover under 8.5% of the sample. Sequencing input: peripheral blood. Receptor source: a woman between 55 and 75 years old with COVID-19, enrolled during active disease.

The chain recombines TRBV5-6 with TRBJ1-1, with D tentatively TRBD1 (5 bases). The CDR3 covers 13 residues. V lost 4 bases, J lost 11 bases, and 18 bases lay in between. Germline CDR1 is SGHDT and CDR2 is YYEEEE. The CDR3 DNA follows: TGTGCCAGCAGCCCGGTGATAGGGGCGGAGGCTTTCTTT. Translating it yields CASSPVIGAEAFF.

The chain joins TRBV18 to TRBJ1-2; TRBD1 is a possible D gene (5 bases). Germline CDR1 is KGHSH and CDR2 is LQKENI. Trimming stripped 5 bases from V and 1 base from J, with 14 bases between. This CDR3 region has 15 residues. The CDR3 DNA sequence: TGTGCCAGCTCAAGGGGCGACCCTTTTAACTATGGCTACACCTTC. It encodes CASSRGDPFNYGYTF.

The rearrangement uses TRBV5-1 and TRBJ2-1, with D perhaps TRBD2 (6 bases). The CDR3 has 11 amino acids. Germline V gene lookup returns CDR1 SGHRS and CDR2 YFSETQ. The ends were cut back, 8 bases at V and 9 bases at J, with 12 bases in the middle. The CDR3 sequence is CASLGGREQFF. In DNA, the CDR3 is TGCGCCAGTCTCGGGGGACGTGAGCAGTTCTTC.

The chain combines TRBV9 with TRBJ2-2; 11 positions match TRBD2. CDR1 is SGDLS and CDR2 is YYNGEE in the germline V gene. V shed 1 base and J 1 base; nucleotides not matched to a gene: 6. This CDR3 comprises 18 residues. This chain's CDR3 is CASSVPRGLAENTGELFF. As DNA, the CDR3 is TGTGCCAGCAGCGTACCCCGGGGACTAGCGGAGAACACCGGGGAGCTGTTTTTT.

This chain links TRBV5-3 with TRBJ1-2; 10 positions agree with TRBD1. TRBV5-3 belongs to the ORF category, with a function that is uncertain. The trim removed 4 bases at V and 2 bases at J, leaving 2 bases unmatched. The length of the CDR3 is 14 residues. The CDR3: CARSRGQGNYGYTF. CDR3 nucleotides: TGTGCCAGAAGCAGGGGACAGGGGAACTATGGCTACACCTTC.

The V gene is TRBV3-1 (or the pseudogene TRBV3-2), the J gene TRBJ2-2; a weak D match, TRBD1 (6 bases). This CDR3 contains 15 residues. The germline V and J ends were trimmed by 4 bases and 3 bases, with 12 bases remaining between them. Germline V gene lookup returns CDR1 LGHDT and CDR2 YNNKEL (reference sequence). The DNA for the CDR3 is TGTGCCAGCAGCCGTCGGGACATGGACACCGGGGAGCTGTTTTTT. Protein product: CASSRRDMDTGELFF.

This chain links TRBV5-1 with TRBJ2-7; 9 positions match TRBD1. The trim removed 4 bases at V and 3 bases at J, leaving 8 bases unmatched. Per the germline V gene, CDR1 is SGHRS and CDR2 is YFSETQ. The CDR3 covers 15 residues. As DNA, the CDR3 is TGCGCCAGCAGCGCGGGACAGGGTGGTTACTACGAGCAGTACTTC. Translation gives CASSAGQGGYYEQYF.

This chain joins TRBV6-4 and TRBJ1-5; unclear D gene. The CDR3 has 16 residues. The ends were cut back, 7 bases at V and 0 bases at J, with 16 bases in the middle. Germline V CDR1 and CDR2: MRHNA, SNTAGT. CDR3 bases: TGTGCCAGCAATCAAACTTCACCGTATAGCAATCAGCCCCAGCATTTT. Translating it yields CASNQTSPYSNQPQHF.

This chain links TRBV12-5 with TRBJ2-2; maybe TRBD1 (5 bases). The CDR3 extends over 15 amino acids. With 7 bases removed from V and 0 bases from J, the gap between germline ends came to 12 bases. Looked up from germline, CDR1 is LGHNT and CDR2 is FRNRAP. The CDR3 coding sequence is TGTGCTAGTGTGGGTCAGGGAACGAACACCGGGGAGCTGTTTTTT. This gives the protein CASVGQGTNTGELFF.

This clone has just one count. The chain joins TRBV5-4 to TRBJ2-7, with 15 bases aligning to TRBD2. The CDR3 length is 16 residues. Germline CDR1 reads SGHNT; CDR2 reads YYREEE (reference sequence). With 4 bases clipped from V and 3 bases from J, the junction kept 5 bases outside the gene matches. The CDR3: CASSHRTSGGVYEQYF. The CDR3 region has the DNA TGTGCCAGCAGCCACCGGACTAGCGGGGGGGTCTACGAGCAGTACTTC.

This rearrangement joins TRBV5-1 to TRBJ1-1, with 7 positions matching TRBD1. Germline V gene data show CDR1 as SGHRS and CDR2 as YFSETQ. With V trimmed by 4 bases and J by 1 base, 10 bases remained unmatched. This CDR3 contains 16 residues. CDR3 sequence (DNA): TGCGCCAGCAGCCCGAGGGACAGAATGGGGAACACTGAAGCTTTCTTT. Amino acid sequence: CASSPRDRMGNTEAFF.

As DNA, the CDR3 is TGTGCCAGTAGTCAGTATAGGGACAGTATAAGGTCTGGGGCCAACGTCCTGACTTTC. It yields the protein CASSQYRDSIRSGANVLTF. The genes are TRBV19 and TRBJ2-6; TRBD1 aligns across 7 bases. This CDR3 spans 19 amino acids. CDR1 and CDR2 (germline): LNHDA, SQIVND (reference sequence). V lost 5 bases to trimming and J lost 1 base; unmatched junction nucleotides: 14. The entire variable domain, with the rest obtained from reference TRBV19 and TRBJ2-6, is as follows: DGGITQSPKYLFRKEGQNVTLSCEQNLNHDAMYWYRQDPGQGLRLIYYSQIVNDFQKGDIAEGYSVSREKKESFPLTVTSAQKNPTAFYLCASSQYRDSIRSGANVLTFGAGSRLTVL.

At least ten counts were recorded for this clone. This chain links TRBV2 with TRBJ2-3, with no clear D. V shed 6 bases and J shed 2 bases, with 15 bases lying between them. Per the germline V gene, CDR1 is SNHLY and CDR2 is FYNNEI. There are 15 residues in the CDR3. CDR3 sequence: CASRPRPRDTDTQYF. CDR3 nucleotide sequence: TGTGCCAGCAGGCCCCGCCCTCGCGACACAGATACGCAGTATTTT.

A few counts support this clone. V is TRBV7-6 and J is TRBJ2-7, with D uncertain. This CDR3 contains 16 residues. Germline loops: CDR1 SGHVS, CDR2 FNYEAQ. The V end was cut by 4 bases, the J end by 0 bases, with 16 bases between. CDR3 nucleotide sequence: TGTGCCAGCAGCTGGTCGCTGAGGTTAAACTCCTACGAGCAGTACTTC. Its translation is CASSWSLRLNSYEQYF.

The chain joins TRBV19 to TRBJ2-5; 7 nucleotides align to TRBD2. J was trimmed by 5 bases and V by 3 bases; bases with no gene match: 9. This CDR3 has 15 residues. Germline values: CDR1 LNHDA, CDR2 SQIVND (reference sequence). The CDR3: CASSIRLAVVETQYF. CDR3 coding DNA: TGTGCCAGTAGTATTCGGCTAGCGGTGGTGGAGACCCAGTACTTC. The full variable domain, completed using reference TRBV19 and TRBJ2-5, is DGGITQSPKYLFRKEGQNVTLSCEQNLNHDAMYWYRQDPGQGLRLIYYSQIVNDFQKGDIAEGYSVSREKKESFPLTVTSAQKNPTAFYLCASSIRLAVVETQYFGPGTRLLVL.

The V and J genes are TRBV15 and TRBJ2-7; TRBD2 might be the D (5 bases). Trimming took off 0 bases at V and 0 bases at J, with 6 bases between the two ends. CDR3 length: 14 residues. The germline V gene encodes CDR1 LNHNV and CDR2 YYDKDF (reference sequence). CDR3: CATSREADSYEQYF. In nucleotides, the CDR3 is TGTGCCACCAGCAGAGAAGCGGACTCCTACGAGCAGTACTTC.

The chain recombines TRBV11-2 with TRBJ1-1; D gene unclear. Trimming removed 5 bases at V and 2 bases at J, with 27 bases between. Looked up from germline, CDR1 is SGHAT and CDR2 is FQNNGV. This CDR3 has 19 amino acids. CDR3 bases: TGTGCCAGCAGCGCGCTTGGCCCTCTCCGTCTCGAGGGAAACACTGAAGCTTTCTTT. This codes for CASSALGPLRLEGNTEAFF.